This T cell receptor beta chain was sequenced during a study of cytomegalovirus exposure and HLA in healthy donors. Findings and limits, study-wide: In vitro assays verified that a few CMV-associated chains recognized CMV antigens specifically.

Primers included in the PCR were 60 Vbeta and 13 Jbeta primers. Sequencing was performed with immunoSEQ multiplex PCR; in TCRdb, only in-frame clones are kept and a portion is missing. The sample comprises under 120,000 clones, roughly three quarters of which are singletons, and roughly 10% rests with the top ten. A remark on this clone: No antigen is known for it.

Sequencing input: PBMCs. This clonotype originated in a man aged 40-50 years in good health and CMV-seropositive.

CDR3 loop: CASSLRLESYTF. In DNA form, the CDR3 reads TGCGCCAGCAGCTTGAGGCTAGAGAGCTACACCTTC. The chain employs TRBV5-1 and TRBJ1-2; D not resolved. The CDR3 length is 12 residues. Per the germline V gene, CDR1 is SGHRS and CDR2 is YFSETQ. V was cut by 1 base and J by 9 bases, with 10 bases left in between.